One and the same sample provided the 30 T cell receptor beta chains below, sequenced in a study of blood T cell repertoires in COVID-19. Clones were read by immunoSEQ multiplex PCR, and TCRdb kept only the in-frame ones, dropping some. The table includes 45,000 or so clones, approximately 77% detected once. The sequenced material came from peripheral blood. The receptors were sampled from a woman between 65 and 79 years old with acute or convalescent COVID-19.

The chain combines TRBV7-9 with TRBJ2-3; D uncertain. The CDR3 has 13 residues. Germline V gene data show CDR1 as SEHNR and CDR2 as FQNEAQ (reference sequence). V was shortened by 6 bases and J by 3 bases, with 10 bases between the two germline ends. The CDR3 region is CASRALNTDTQYF. CDR3 coding DNA: TGTGCCAGCAGGGCATTAAATACAGATACGCAGTATTTT.

This clone occurred once. The chain links TRBV19 to TRBJ2-5; the D gene is possibly TRBD1 (7 bases). Germline CDR1 is LNHDA and CDR2 is SQIVND (reference sequence). With 6 bases removed from V and 4 bases from J, the gap between germline ends came to 15 bases. The CDR3 covers 14 residues. CDR3 sequence reads: CASRLRGRGETQYF. Written as DNA, the CDR3 is TGTGCCAGTAGATTGAGGGGGCGGGGAGAGACCCAGTACTTC.

The CDR3 region is CASSSRPPAGEGEQYF. The CDR3 DNA sequence: TGTGCCAGCAGCTCCCGACCCCCAGCGGGAGAGGGGGAGCAGTACTTC. The chain recombines TRBV7-2 with TRBJ2-7; TRBD2 aligns across 8 bases. The germline CDR1 and CDR2 sequences are SGHTA and FQGNSA. The junction had 15 bases not matched to a gene; V was cut back by 4 bases and J by 7 bases. This CDR3 is 16 amino acids long.

The V call is TRBV7-9, the J call TRBJ1-1; TRBD1 might be the D (5 bases). CDR3 length: 14 amino acids. Trimming pared 1 base from V and 4 bases from J, leaving 10 bases between. CDR1 is SEHNR, CDR2 FQNEAQ, per germline (reference sequence). CDR3 bases: TGTGCCAGCAGCTTAGTGGGGGGGTCCACTGAAGCTTTCTTT. This translates into CASSLVGGSTEAFF.

The genes are TRBV9 and TRBJ2-7; a weak D match, TRBD1 (5 bases). Between the trimmed V and J ends, which lost 0 bases and 0 bases, there was a span of 10 bases. This CDR3 region has 15 residues. The germline gives CDR1 SGDLS, CDR2 YYNGEE. In DNA form, the CDR3 reads TGTGCCAGCAGCGTAGATTGGGGCTCCTCCTACGAGCAGTACTTC. Protein: CASSVDWGSSYEQYF.

The V gene is TRBV19, the J gene TRBJ1-1, with TRBD1 matching over 7 bases. Germline values: CDR1 LNHDA, CDR2 SQIVND (reference sequence). V trimming: 5 bases; J trimming: 3 bases; junction bases outside the gene matches: 6. The CDR3 sequence is 14 residues long. This CDR3 reads CASSFRQGDTEAFF. The DNA of the CDR3 is TGTGCCAGTAGTTTCCGACAGGGCGACACTGAAGCTTTCTTT.

This chain uses TRBV4-1 with TRBJ2-3; 8 bases match TRBD2. Germline V gene sequence: CDR1 MGHRA, CDR2 YSYEKL. This CDR3 has 17 amino acids. V shed 0 bases, J shed 6 bases, and the junction held 11 bases outside the gene matches. The CDR3 protein is CASSQDASGGPSDTQYF. The CDR3 region has the DNA TGCGCCAGCAGCCAAGATGCGTCGGGAGGGCCGTCGGATACGCAGTATTTT.

The chain joins TRBV30 to TRBJ2-5; 9 bases are shared with TRBD2. In germline, CDR1 is GTSNPN, CDR2 SVGIG (reference sequence). The CDR3 runs 15 residues. Losses at the gene ends were 1 base for V and 4 bases for J; bases not matched to a gene: 7. The CDR3 nucleotides are TGTGCCTGGAGTGGAGATAGCGGGAGTGCAGAGACCCAGTACTTC. Its translation is CAWSGDSGSAETQYF.

V gene TRBV28 combines with J gene TRBJ2-1, with D possibly TRBD1 on 6 matching bases. The ends were cut back, 7 bases at V and 1 base at J, with 11 bases in the middle. CDR1 is MDHEN and CDR2 is SYDVKM in the germline V gene. This CDR3 region has 14 residues. The CDR3 spells CASTQTGSYNEQFF. The DNA of the CDR3 is TGTGCCAGCACCCAAACAGGGTCCTACAATGAGCAGTTCTTC. Complete variable domain (other parts from reference TRBV28 and TRBJ2-1): DVKVTQSSRYLVKRTGEKVFLECVQDMDHENMFWYRQDPGLGLRLIYFSYDVKMKEKGDIPEGYSVSREKKERFSLILESASTNQTSMYLCASTQTGSYNEQFFGPGTRLTVL.

The chain is built from TRBV7-3 and TRBJ1-2; D is uncertain. This CDR3 is 13 amino acids long. CDR1 is SGHTA and CDR2 is FQGTGA in the germline V gene. Trimming took off 2 bases at V and 0 bases at J, with 4 bases between the two ends. CDR3 bases: TGTGCCAGCAGCTTACAGGCTAACTATGGCTACACCTTC. Protein: CASSLQANYGYTF.

The rearrangement links TRBV3-1 (or the pseudogene TRBV3-2) to TRBJ2-5, with unresolved D. Germline V gene data show CDR1 as LGHDT and CDR2 as YNNKEL (reference sequence). V was clipped by 3 bases and J by 1 base, with 6 bases between them. The CDR3 spans 13 residues. This chain's CDR3 is CASSHQVQETQYF. The CDR3 nucleotides are TGTGCCAGCAGCCACCAGGTCCAAGAGACCCAGTACTTC.

The gene calls are TRBV27 and TRBJ1-1; 9 nucleotides match TRBD1. The junction had 4 bases not matched to a gene; V was cut back by 6 bases and J by 8 bases. From germline, CDR1 is MNHEY and CDR2 SMNVEV (reference sequence). This CDR3 region has 12 residues. CDR3 nucleotides: TGTGCCAGCAGACGGACAGGGGAAGAAGCTTTCTTT. This sequence encodes CASRRTGEEAFF.

The rearrangement uses TRBV5-4 and TRBJ2-3; 7 bases match TRBD1. In germline, CDR1 is SGHNT, CDR2 YYREEE (reference sequence). The ends lost 10 bases at V and 1 base at J; junction bases unmatched: 6. The CDR3 has 13 amino acids. CDR3 residues: CAVEGAGTDTQYF. The CDR3 nucleotides are TGTGCCGTCGAGGGGGCAGGCACAGATACGCAGTATTTT.

The chain has TRBV5-1 and TRBJ2-1; 7 bases are shared with TRBD1. Germline loops: CDR1 SGHRS, CDR2 YFSETQ. CDR3 length: 16 residues. V was clipped by 4 bases and J by 7 bases; unmatched bases: 14. The CDR3 DNA reads TGCGCCAGCAGCACCTACAGGGGCGCGACCAAGAATGAGCAGTTCTTC. This gives the protein CASSTYRGATKNEQFF.

The chain is built from TRBV7-9 and TRBJ2-3; 10 bases agree with TRBD2. CDR1 SEHNR and CDR2 FQNEAQ come from the germline V gene (reference sequence). The V gene end was trimmed by 5 bases and the J gene end by 5 bases; junction bases not matched to a gene: 10. The CDR3 spans 16 residues. The CDR3 reads CASSPEREGPKDTQYF. The CDR3 bases are TGTGCCAGCAGCCCAGAGCGGGAGGGCCCTAAAGATACGCAGTATTTT.

Written as DNA, the CDR3 is TGCGCCAGAAAAGAGGGCCAGGCGGTGGTGGGAGCCGGGGAGCTGTTTTTT. Protein: CARKEGQAVVGAGELFF. This rearrangement joins TRBV10-1 to TRBJ2-2; TRBD2 is a possible D gene (5 bases). CDR1 is WNHNN, CDR2 SYGVQD, per germline (reference sequence). The CDR3 has 17 amino acids. The V end was cut by 9 bases, the J end by 6 bases, with 26 bases between.

The V and J genes are TRBV4-3 and TRBJ1-5; D remains unclear. V gave up 1 base and J gave up 4 bases, with 8 bases separating them. The germline CDR1 and CDR2 sequences are LGHNA and YSLEER. This CDR3 has 14 residues. CDR3 DNA: TGCGCCAGCAGCCAAGGACTGCAGAATCAGCCCCAGCATTTT. It translates to CASSQGLQNQPQHF.

The rearrangement uses TRBV7-2 and TRBJ1-2; D may be TRBD1 (5 bases). CDR1 is SGHTA and CDR2 is FQGNSA in the germline V gene. V was cut by 2 bases and J by 8 bases, with 12 bases left in between. The CDR3 consists of 13 residues. The CDR3 loop is CASSLRGIEGYTF. CDR3 nucleotides: TGTGCCAGCAGCTTACGGGGGATAGAGGGCTACACCTTC.

This clone was found a few times. This chain uses TRBV24-1 with TRBJ2-1; 9 bases agree with TRBD2. This CDR3 spans 17 amino acids. Germline assignment: CDR1 KGHDR and CDR2 SFDVKD. V lost 0 bases and J lost 4; bases outside the gene matches: 6. CDR3 DNA: TGTGCCACCAGTGATTTGAGCCCTAGCGGGATTTACAATGAGCAGTTCTTC. Its protein product is CATSDLSPSGIYNEQFF.

The chain has TRBV29-1 and TRBJ2-1; 9 bases match TRBD2. V lost 4 bases and J lost 1; bases outside the gene matches: 2. This CDR3 is 14 amino acids long. Looked up from germline, CDR1 is SQVTM and CDR2 is ANQGSEA. CDR3 DNA sequence: TGCAGCGTTGGGCGGGAGGGATCCTACAATGAGCAGTTCTTC. It encodes CSVGREGSYNEQFF.

The chain links TRBV11-3 to TRBJ2-3; maybe TRBD1 (5 bases). The CDR3 has 14 residues. Germline-derived CDR1 and CDR2 are SGHNT and YENEEA. V lost 1 base and J 2 bases, leaving 7 bases between the germline ends. CDR3 in DNA: TGTGCCAGCAGCTTAGCAGGGAACACAGATACGCAGTATTTT. This sequence encodes CASSLAGNTDTQYF.

CDR3 loop: CASSLGRGGSYEQYF. CDR3 in DNA: TGTGCCAGCAGCTTAGGCCGCGGAGGATCCTACGAGCAGTACTTC. The chain is built from TRBV7-6 and TRBJ2-7; the D gene is possibly TRBD2 (5 bases). Germline V gene data show CDR1 as SGHVS and CDR2 as FNYEAQ. This CDR3 is built from 15 residues. V was shortened by 1 base and J by 1 base, with 11 bases between the two germline ends.

J is TRBJ2-5 and V is TRBV6-5; 7 nucleotides match TRBD2. The CDR3 loop spans 13 amino acids. The germline V gene has CDR1 MNHEY and CDR2 SVGAGI. V dropped 6 bases and J dropped 5; count of bases not matched to a gene: 6. For the CDR3, the DNA is TGTGCCAGCAGGATGACTAGCTTGGAGACCCAGTACTTC. It specifies CASRMTSLETQYF.

The rearrangement links TRBV5-6 to TRBJ2-2; 11 nucleotides match TRBD1. The J segment lost 4 bases and the V segment lost 8 bases, leaving 4 bases of the junction unmatched. There are 14 residues in the CDR3. From germline, CDR1 is SGHDT and CDR2 YYEEEE. CDR3: CASLGQGATGELFF. The CDR3 DNA reads TGTGCCAGTCTCGGACAGGGGGCCACCGGGGAGCTGTTTTTT.

V usage is TRBV7-2 and J usage is TRBJ1-2; 8 bases match TRBD1. Trimming at V came to 1 base and at J to 8 bases, leaving 12 bases not matched to a gene. This CDR3 has 16 residues. The germline CDR1 and CDR2 sequences are SGHTA and FQGNSA. CDR3 region: CASSLDAGGLSRGYTF. As DNA, the CDR3 is TGTGCCAGCAGCTTAGATGCAGGGGGCTTGTCGCGAGGCTACACCTTC.

The chain joins TRBV7-3 to TRBJ2-1; TRBD2 is a possible D gene (6 bases). The CDR3 has 13 residues. The germline V gene has CDR1 SGHTA and CDR2 FQGTGA. V gave up 6 bases and J gave up 4 bases, with 10 bases separating them. The CDR3, as DNA: TGTGCCAGCAGTCTGGGACTGTACAATGAGCAGTTCTTC. It is translated as CASSLGLYNEQFF.

This clone is a singleton in its sample. The chain combines TRBV24-1 with TRBJ2-1; 10 nucleotides align to TRBD1. Losses at the gene ends were 7 bases for V and 10 bases for J; bases not matched to a gene: 12. Per the germline V gene, CDR1 is KGHDR and CDR2 is SFDVKD. The CDR3 length is 15 residues. CDR3 residues: CATSPWGTGEGEQFF. DNA for the CDR3: TGTGCCACCAGCCCCTGGGGGACAGGGGAGGGCGAGCAGTTCTTC.

The gene calls are TRBV6-2 or TRBV6-3 and TRBJ2-3, with a weak D call TRBD2 (5 bases). Trimming removed 4 bases at V and 4 bases at J, with 12 bases between. Germline CDR1 is MNHEY and CDR2 is SVGEGT. The length of the CDR3 is 14 residues. DNA for the CDR3: TGTGCCAGCAGTTCGGGAAATAGCGCAGATACGCAGTATTTT. Protein: CASSSGNSADTQYF.

This chain links TRBV7-9 with TRBJ2-2, with D perhaps matching TRBD1 (6 bases). Trimming shortened V by 0 bases and J by 3 bases, and 11 bases separated the two germline ends. The germline gives CDR1 SEHNR, CDR2 FQNEAQ (reference sequence). CDR3 size: 16 residues. The CDR3, as DNA: TGTGCCAGCAGCTTAGCAACAGGGATTTACACCGGGGAGCTGTTTTTT. Encoded protein: CASSLATGIYTGELFF.

The chain carries TRBV7-3 and TRBJ2-5, with D maybe TRBD1 (6 bases). V was cut by 3 bases and J by 5 bases, with 16 bases left in between. Per germline, CDR1 SGHTA and CDR2 FQGTGA. The CDR3 totals 15 residues. CDR3 sequence (DNA): TGTGCCAGCAGCTTGGGGGCAGGGATCAGGGAGACCCAGTACTTC. Amino acid sequence: CASSLGAGIRETQYF.